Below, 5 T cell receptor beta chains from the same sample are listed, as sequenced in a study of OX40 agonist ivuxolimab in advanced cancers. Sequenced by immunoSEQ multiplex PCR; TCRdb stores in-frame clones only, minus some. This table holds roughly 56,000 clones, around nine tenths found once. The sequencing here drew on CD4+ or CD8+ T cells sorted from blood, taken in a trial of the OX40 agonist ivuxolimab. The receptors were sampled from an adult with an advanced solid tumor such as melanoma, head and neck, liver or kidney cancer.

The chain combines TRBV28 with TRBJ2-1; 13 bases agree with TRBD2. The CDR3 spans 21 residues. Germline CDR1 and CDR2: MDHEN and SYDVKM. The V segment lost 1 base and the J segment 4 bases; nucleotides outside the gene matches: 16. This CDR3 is CASSLSPGTSGDLRGYNEQFF. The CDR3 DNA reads TGTGCCAGCAGTTTATCCCCGGGGACTAGCGGGGACCTCCGGGGGTACAATGAGCAGTTCTTC.

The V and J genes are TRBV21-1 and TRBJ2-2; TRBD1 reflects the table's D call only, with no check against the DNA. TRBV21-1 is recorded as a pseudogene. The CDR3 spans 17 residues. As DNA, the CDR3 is TGTGCCAGCAGCATAATTTCCGCAGGGGGGAACACCGGGGAGCTGTTTTTT. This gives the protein CASSIISAGGNTGELFF.

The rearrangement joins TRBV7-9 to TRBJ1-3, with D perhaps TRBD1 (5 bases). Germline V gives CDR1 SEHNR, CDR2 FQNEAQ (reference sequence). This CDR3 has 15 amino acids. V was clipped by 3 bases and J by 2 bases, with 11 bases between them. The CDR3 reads CASSLWGVAGNTIYF. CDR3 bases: TGTGCCAGCAGCTTGTGGGGGGTGGCTGGAAACACCATATATTTT. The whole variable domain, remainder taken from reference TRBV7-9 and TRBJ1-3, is DTGVSQNPRHKITKRGQNVTFRCDPISEHNRLYWYRQTLGQGPEFLTYFQNEAQLEKSRLLSDRFSAERPKGSFSTLEIQRTEQGDSAMYLCASSLWGVAGNTIYFGEGSWLTVV.

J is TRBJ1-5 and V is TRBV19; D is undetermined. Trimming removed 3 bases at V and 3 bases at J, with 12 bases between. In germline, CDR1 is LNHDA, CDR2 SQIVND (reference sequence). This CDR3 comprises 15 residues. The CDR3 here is CASSMWFDINQPQHF. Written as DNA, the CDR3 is TGTGCCAGTAGTATGTGGTTTGACATCAATCAGCCCCAGCATTTT.

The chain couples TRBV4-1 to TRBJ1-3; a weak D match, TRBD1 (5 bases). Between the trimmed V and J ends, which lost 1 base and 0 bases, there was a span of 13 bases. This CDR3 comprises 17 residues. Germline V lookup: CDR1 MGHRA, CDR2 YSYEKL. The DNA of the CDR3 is TGCGCCAGCAGCCAAGCAGAGGGGCCAGACTCTGGAAACACCATATATTTT. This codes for CASSQAEGPDSGNTIYF.